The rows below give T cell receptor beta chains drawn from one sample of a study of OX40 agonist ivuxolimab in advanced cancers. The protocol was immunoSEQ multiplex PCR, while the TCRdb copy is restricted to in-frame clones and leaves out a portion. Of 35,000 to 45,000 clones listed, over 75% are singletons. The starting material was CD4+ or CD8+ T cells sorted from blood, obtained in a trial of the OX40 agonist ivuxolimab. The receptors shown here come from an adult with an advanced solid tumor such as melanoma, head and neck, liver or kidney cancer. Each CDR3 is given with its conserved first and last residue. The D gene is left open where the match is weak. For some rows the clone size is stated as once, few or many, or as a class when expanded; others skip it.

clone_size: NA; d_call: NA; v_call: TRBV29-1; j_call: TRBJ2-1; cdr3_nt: TGCAGCGTTGAAGATATAAGGGAATACAATGAGCAGTTCTTC; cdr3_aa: CSVEDIREYNEQFF
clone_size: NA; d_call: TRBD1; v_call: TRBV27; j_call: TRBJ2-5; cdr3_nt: TGTGCCAGCGGATCCGGGACAGGGGGCATGGAGACCCAGTACTTC; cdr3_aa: CASGSGTGGMETQYF
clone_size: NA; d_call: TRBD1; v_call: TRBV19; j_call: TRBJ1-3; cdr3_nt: TGTGCCAGTACCCGACAGGGCAGCTTCTCTGGAAACACCATATATTTT; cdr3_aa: CASTRQGSFSGNTIYF
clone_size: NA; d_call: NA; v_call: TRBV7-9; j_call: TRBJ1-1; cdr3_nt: TGTGCCAGCAGCTCCTTTATCACAGGGAACACTGAAGCTTTCTTT; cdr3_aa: CASSSFITGNTEAFF
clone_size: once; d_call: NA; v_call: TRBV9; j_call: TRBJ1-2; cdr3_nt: TGTGCCAGCAGCGTAAGTGGGGTTGTCGGCGATGGCTACACCTTC; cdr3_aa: CASSVSGVVGDGYTF
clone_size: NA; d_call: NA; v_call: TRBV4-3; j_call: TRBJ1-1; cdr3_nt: TGCGCCAGCAGCCAAGGACAGAGGACTGAAGCTTTCTTT; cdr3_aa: CASSQGQRTEAFF
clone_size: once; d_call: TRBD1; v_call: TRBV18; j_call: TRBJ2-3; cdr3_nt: TGTGCCAGCAGCAGGGGGTTGGAGACCACAGATACGCAGTATTTT; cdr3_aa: CASSRGLETTDTQYF
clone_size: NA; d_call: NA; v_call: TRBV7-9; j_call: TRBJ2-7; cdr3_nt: TGTGCCAGCAGCTTAGCGGGACCCGCCTTATCCTACGAGCAGTACTTC; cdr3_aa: CASSLAGPALSYEQYF
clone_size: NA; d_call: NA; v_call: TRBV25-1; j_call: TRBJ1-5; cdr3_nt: TGTGCCAGTGCCGATGGAGCGTGGGGTCAGCCCCAGCATTTT; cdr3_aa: CASADGAWGQPQHF
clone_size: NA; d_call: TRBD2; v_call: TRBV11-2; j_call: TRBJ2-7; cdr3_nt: TGTGCCAGCAGCCCCCCCTTTGGGCGGGAGGGCCGCTACGAGCAGTACTTC; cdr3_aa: CASSPPFGREGRYEQYF
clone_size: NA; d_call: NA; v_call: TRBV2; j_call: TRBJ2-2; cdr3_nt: TGTGCCAGCAGTGCGAAGGGGGCCGGGGAGCTGTTTTTT; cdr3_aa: CASSAKGAGELFF
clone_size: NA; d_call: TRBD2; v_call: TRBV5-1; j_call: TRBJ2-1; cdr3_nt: TGCGCCAGCAGCAAGGGACTAGCGGCGGTCAATGAGCAGTTCTTC; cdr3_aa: CASSKGLAAVNEQFF
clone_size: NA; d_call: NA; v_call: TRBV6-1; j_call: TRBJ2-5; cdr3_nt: TGTGCCAGCAGTTACGGGAAGACCCAGTACTTC; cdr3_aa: CASSYGKTQYF
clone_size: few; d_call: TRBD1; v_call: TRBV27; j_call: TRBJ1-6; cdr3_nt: TGTGCCAGCAGTCATTACAGGGGGCGTGATTCACCCCTCCACTTT; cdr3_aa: CASSHYRGRDSPLHF
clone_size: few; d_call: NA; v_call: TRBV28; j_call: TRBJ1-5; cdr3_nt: TGTGCCAGCAGTTTATCGTATAGCAATCAGCCCCAGCATTTT; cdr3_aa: CASSLSYSNQPQHF
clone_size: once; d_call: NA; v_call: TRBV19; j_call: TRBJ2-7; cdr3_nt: TGTGCCAGTAGTATATCCACCGAAGGGGTCGAGCAGTACTTC; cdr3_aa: CASSISTEGVEQYF
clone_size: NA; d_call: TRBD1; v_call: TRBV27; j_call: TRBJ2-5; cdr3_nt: TGTGCCAGCAGTTTACGGACAGGTGCGGAGACCCAGTACTTC; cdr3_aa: CASSLRTGAETQYF
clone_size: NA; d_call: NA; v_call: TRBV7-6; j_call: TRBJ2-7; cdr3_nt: TGTGCCAGCAGCCCGCGGATCGGCAGCTACGAGCAGTACTTC; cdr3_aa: CASSPRIGSYEQYF
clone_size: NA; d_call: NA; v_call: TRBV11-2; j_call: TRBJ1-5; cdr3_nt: TGTGCCAGCAGCTTAGGTCAGGGGCCCTATAGCAATCAGCCCCAGCATTTT; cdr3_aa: CASSLGQGPYSNQPQHF
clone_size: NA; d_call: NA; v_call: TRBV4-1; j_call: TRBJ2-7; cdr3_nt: TGCGCCAGCAGCCAAGGACCCCGACAGCAATACGAGCAGTACTTC; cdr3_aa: CASSQGPRQQYEQYF
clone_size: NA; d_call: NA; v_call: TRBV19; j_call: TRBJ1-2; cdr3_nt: TGTGCCAGTAGTATAGGCACGGATAGAGGCTATGGCTACACCTTC; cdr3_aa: CASSIGTDRGYGYTF